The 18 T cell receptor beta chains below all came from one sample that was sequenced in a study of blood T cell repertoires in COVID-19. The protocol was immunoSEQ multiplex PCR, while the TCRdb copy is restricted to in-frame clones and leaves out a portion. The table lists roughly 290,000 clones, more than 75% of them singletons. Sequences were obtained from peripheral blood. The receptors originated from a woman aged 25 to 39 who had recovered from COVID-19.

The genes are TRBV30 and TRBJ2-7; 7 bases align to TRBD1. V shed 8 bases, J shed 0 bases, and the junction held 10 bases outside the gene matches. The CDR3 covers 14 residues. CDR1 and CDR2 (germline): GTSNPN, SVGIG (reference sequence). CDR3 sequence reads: CAAKGTASSYEQYF. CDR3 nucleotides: TGTGCCGCAAAGGGGACAGCATCCTCCTACGAGCAGTACTTC. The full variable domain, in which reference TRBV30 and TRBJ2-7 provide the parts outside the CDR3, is SQTIHQWPATLVQPVGSPLSLECTVEGTSNPNLYWYRQAAGRGLQLLFYSVGIGQISSEVPQNLSASRPQDRQFILSSKKLLLSDSGFYLCAAKGTASSYEQYFGPGTRLTVT.

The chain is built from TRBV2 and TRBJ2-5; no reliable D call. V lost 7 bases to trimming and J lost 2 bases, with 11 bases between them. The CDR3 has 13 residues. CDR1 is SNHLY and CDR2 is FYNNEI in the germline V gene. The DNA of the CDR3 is TGTGCCAGCAATTTGATCAGACAAGAGACCCAGTACTTC. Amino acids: CASNLIRQETQYF.

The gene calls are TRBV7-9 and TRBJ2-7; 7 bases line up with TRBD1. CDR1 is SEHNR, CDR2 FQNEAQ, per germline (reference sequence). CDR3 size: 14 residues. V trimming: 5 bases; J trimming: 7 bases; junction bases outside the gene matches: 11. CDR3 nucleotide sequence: TGTGCCAGCAGCCTGGACAGGTCTTGGGGGGAGCAGTACTTC. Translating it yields CASSLDRSWGEQYF.

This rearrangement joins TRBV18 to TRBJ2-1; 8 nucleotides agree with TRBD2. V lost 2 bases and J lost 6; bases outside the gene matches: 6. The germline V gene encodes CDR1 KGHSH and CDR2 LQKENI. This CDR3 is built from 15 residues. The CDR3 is CASSPDSGVGNEQFF. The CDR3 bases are TGTGCCAGCTCACCAGATAGCGGGGTCGGCAATGAGCAGTTCTTC.

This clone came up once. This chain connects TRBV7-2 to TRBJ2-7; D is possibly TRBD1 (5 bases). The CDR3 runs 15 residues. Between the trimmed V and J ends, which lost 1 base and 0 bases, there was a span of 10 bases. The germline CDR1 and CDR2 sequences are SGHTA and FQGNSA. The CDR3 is CASSLVATDSYEQYF. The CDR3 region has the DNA TGTGCCAGCAGCTTAGTGGCGACAGACTCCTACGAGCAGTACTTC. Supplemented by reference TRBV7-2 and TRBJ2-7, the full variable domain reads GAGVSQSPSNKVTEKGKDVELRCDPISGHTALYWYRQSLGQGLEFLIYFQGNSAPDKSGLPSDRFSAERTGGSVSTLTIQRTQQEDSAVYLCASSLVATDSYEQYFGPGTRLTVT.

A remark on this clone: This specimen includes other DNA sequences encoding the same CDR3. The CDR3 DNA follows: TGTGCCAGCAGCTTAGGGGGAGATTCACCCCTCCACTTT. This translates into CASSLGGDSPLHF. The rearrangement joins TRBV7-2 to TRBJ1-6; D is unclear. The CDR3 is 13 amino acids. The V and J ends lost 1 base and 8 bases respectively, with 6 bases between them. Germline lookup yields CDR1 SGHTA and CDR2 FQGNSA.

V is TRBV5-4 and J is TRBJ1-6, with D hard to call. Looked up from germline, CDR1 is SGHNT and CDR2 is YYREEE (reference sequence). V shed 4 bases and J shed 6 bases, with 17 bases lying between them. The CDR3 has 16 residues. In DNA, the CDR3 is TGTGCCAGCAGCCCCCAGCCGTCTGGGCGTAATTCACCCCTCCACTTT. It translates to CASSPQPSGRNSPLHF. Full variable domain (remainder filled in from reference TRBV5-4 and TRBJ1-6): ETGVTQSPTHLIKTRGQQVTLRCSSQSGHNTVSWYQQALGQGPQFIFQYYREEENGRGNFPPRFSGLQFPNYSSELNVNALELDDSALYLCASSPQPSGRNSPLHFGNGTRLTVT.

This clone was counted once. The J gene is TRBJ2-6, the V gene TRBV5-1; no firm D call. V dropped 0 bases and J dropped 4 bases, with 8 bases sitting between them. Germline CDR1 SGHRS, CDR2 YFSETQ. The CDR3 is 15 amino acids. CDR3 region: CASSLASSGANVLTF. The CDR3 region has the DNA TGCGCCAGCAGCTTGGCAAGCTCAGGGGCCAACGTCCTGACTTTC.

CDR3 bases: TGTGCCAGCAGCCAAGATCTGAGGTTGGCGGCTTTCTTT. This translates into CASSQDLRLAAFF. This sequence joins TRBV14 and TRBJ1-1; D call uncertain. The CDR3 runs to 13 residues. Germline V gene lookup returns CDR1 SGHDN and CDR2 FVKESK. V lost 0 bases and J 11 bases, leaving 13 bases between the germline ends.

This CDR3 is CASSLGYSRSMNTEAFF. The CDR3 nucleotides are TGCGCCAGCAGCTTGGGGTACAGCAGAAGCATGAACACTGAAGCTTTCTTT. The V call is TRBV5-1, the J call TRBJ1-1, with D unclear. The V gene's germline CDR1 is SGHRS and CDR2 YFSETQ. V gave up 0 bases and J gave up 0 bases, with 15 bases separating them. The CDR3 runs to 17 residues.

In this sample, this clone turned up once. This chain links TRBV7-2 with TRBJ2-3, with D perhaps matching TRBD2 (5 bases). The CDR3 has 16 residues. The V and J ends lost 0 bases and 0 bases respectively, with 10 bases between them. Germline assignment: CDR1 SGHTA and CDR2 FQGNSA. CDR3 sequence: CASSLAGGYSTDTQYF. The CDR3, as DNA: TGTGCCAGCAGCTTAGCAGGCGGGTACAGCACAGATACGCAGTATTTT.

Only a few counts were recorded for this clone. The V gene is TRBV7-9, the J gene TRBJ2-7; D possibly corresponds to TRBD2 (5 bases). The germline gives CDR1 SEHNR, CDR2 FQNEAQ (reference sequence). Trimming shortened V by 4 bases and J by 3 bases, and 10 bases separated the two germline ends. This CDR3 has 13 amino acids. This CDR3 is CASSSRGSYEQYF. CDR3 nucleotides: TGTGCCAGCAGCTCCCGAGGGAGCTACGAGCAGTACTTC.

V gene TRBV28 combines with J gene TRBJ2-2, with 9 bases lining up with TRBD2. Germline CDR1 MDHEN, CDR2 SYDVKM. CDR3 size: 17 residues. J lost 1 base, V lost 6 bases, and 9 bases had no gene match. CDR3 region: CASSQKWTSENTGELFF. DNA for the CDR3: TGTGCCAGCAGCCAAAAATGGACTAGCGAGAACACCGGGGAGCTGTTTTTT.

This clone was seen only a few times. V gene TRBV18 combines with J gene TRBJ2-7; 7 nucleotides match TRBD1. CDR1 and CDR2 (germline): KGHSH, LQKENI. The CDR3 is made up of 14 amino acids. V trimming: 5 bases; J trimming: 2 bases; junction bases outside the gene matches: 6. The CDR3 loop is CASSTGTETYEQYF. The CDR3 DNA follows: TGTGCCAGCTCAACCGGGACAGAAACCTACGAGCAGTACTTC.

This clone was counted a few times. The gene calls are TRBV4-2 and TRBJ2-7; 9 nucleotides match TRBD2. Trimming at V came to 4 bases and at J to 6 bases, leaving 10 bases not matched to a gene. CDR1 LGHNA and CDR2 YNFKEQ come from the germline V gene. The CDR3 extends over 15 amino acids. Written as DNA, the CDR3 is TGTGCCAGCAGCCTTGAGGCTAGCGGGAATCTCGAGCAGTACTTC. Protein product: CASSLEASGNLEQYF.

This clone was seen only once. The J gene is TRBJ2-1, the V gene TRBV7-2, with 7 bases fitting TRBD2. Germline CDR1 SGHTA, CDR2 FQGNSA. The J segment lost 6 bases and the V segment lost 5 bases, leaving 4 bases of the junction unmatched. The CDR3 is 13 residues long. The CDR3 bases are TGTGCCAGCAGCCTAGGACTAGGCAATGAGCAGTTCTTC. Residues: CASSLGLGNEQFF.

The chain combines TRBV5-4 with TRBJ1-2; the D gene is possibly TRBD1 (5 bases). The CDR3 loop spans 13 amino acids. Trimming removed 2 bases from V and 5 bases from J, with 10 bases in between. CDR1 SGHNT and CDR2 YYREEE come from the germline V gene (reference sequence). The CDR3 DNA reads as TGTGCCAGCAGCTTCGTAGGGGAATATGGCTACACCTTC. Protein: CASSFVGEYGYTF.

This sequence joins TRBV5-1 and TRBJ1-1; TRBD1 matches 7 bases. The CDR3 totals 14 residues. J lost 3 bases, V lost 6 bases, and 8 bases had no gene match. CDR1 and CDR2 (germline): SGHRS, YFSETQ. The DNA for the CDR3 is TGCGCCAGCAAAGGGGGCACGGCGGACACTGAAGCTTTCTTT. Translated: CASKGGTADTEAFF.